This TCR beta chain was identified in a study of cytomegalovirus exposure and HLA in healthy donors. Findings of the study overall: Presence/absence analyses assumed roughly uniform sequencing depth across donors, which may not hold.

Details on this clone: Its antigen is not known.

This CDR3 is built from 13 residues. V dropped 4 bases and J dropped 5 bases, with 8 bases sitting between them. Germline assignment: CDR1 KGHSH and CDR2 LQKENI. The primer mix had 60 Vbeta and 13 Jbeta primers. This table comes from immunoSEQ multiplex PCR, and its TCRdb copy is limited to in-frame clones, with some not included. The sample has 160,000 or so clones; 60% to 80% are singletons. The sequenced material came from PBMCs. The receptor was derived from a male donor in good health and CMV-seronegative. The chain couples TRBV18 to TRBJ2-2; no clear D gene. The DNA of the CDR3 is TGTGCCAGCTCACGCTCGGTTACCGGGGAGCTGTTTTTT. Residues: CASSRSVTGELFF.